The 3 T cell receptor beta chains below all came from one sample that was sequenced in a study of naive and memory T cell subsets. TCR cDNA received a 3' ligated oligonucleotide that carried a UMI. The SP2 primer and nested alpha and beta constant region primers amplified ligated cDNA in four rounds. TCRdb re-derived calls from the 5' RACE reads in MiXCR, one entry per CDR3 protein. The data hold tens of thousands of distinct CDR3 sequences, with roughly 7% observed a single time. Source of these receptors: a male donor in good health.

This clonotype was observed a few times. The rearrangement links TRBV25-1 to TRBJ1-2; TRBD1 aligns across 8 bases. The CDR3 has 16 residues. Per germline, CDR1 MGHDK and CDR2 SYGVNS. V lost 2 bases, J lost 6 bases, and 11 bases stayed unmatched. The CDR3 here is CASSEGGLTGVNGYTF. The DNA for the CDR3 is TGTGCCAGCAGTGAAGGAGGGTTGACAGGGGTGAATGGCTACACCTTC.

The rearrangement joins TRBV7-2 to TRBJ2-7; D remains unclear. Germline V lookup: CDR1 SGHTA, CDR2 FQGNSA. Between the trimmed V and J ends, which lost 3 bases and 6 bases, there was a span of 9 bases. The CDR3 totals 12 residues. The CDR3 here is CASSFWDAEQYF. CDR3 DNA: TGTGCCAGCAGCTTTTGGGATGCCGAGCAGTACTTC.

This clonotype was observed a few times. This chain joins TRBV12-3 or TRBV12-4 and TRBJ2-1; TRBD1 matches 7 bases. With V trimmed by 7 bases and J by 3 bases, 15 bases remained unmatched. There are 17 residues in the CDR3. The CDR3 sequence is CASTQGPGTEVYNEQFF. In DNA form, the CDR3 reads TGTGCCAGCACTCAGGGCCCCGGGACAGAAGTCTACAATGAGCAGTTCTTC.